These 22 T cell receptor beta chains were sequenced from one sample in a study of T cell responses to AZD1222 COVID-19 vaccine. The protocol was immunoSEQ multiplex PCR, while the TCRdb copy is restricted to in-frame clones and leaves out a portion. Of some 130,000 clones listed, 90% are singletons. The material was peripheral blood, obtained on day 0 of AZD1222 vaccination. The receptor set was obtained from an adult in good health.

The V call is TRBV10-3, the J call TRBJ1-2; D gene uncertain. CDR3 length equals 13 residues. CDR1 ENHRY and CDR2 SYGVKD come from the germline V gene. The V and J ends lost 3 bases and 5 bases respectively, with 10 bases between them. CDR3 sequence reads: CAISELLTYGYTF. In nucleotides, the CDR3 is TGTGCCATCAGTGAATTGCTTACGTATGGCTACACCTTC.

The CDR3 is CASSYSNRGRDEQYF. DNA of the CDR3: TGTGCCAGCAGTTACTCGAACAGGGGGAGGGACGAGCAGTACTTC. The rearrangement joins TRBV6-5 to TRBJ2-7; the D gene is possibly TRBD1 (8 bases). This CDR3 is built from 15 residues. V lost 0 bases and J 5 bases, leaving 14 bases between the germline ends. Germline V gives CDR1 MNHEY, CDR2 SVGAGI.

This clone was detected only a few times. V gene TRBV18 combines with J gene TRBJ2-7, with 7 bases matching TRBD1. The CDR3 consists of 14 residues. In germline, CDR1 is KGHSH, CDR2 LQKENI. J was trimmed by 4 bases and V by 6 bases; bases with no gene match: 9. The CDR3, as DNA: TGTGCCAGCTCCCCCGTCCCGGGACAGTACGAGCAGTACTTC. It codes for CASSPVPGQYEQYF. Full variable domain (missing parts from reference TRBV18 and TRBJ2-7): NAGVMQNPRHLVRRRGQEARLRCSPMKGHSHVYWYRQLPEEGLKFMVYLQKENIIDESGMPKERFSAEFPKEGPSILRIQQVVRGDSAAYFCASSPVPGQYEQYFGPGTRLTVT.

This clone appeared a single time. The chain recombines TRBV27 with TRBJ1-1; D remains ambiguous. The germline V gene has CDR1 MNHEY and CDR2 SMNVEV (reference sequence). This CDR3 region has 14 residues. V gave up 4 bases and J gave up 0 bases, with 9 bases separating them. The CDR3 spells CASSYQRMNTEAFF. DNA of the CDR3: TGTGCCAGCAGTTACCAGAGAATGAACACTGAAGCTTTCTTT.

The genes are TRBV27 and TRBJ1-2; 10 bases are shared with TRBD1. Germline values: CDR1 MNHEY, CDR2 SMNVEV (reference sequence). The CDR3 totals 18 residues. After removal of 4 bases from V and 0 bases from J, the junction contained 11 bases not matched to a gene. CDR3 in DNA: TGTGCCAGCAGTTCGCAACCGGGACAGGGGACTTCTAACTATGGCTACACCTTC. Amino acids: CASSSQPGQGTSNYGYTF.

This chain links TRBV29-1 with TRBJ1-3; 8 bases are shared with TRBD1. The trim removed 0 bases at V and 4 bases at J, leaving 8 bases unmatched. The CDR3 covers 16 residues. Germline V gene data show CDR1 as SQVTM and CDR2 as ANQGSEA. CDR3 sequence reads: CSVEDPRTGFGNTIYF. The CDR3 DNA sequence: TGCAGCGTTGAAGATCCGAGGACAGGGTTCGGAAACACCATATATTTT. Together with reference TRBV29-1 and TRBJ1-3, the CDR3 gives the full variable domain: SAVISQKPSRDICQRGTSLTIQCQVDSQVTMMFWYRQQPGQSLTLIATANQGSEATYESGFVIDKFPISRPNLTFSTLTVSNMSPEDSSIYLCSVEDPRTGFGNTIYFGEGSWLTVV.

This rearrangement joins TRBV28 to TRBJ1-1, with D possibly being TRBD1 (6 bases). Between the trimmed V and J ends, which lost 6 bases and 4 bases, there was a span of 12 bases. This CDR3 has 13 residues. Germline loops: CDR1 MDHEN, CDR2 SYDVKM. The CDR3 sequence is CASSPQGLTEAFF. DNA of the CDR3: TGTGCCAGCAGCCCACAGGGCCTCACTGAAGCTTTCTTT.

The gene calls are TRBV5-4 and TRBJ2-5; 13 nucleotides match TRBD2. This CDR3 is built from 16 residues. V was pared by 1 base and J by 4 bases, with 4 bases of the junction left unmatched. The germline gives CDR1 SGHNT, CDR2 YYREEE (reference sequence). CDR3 sequence reads: CASSLTSGGARETQYF. The CDR3 DNA is TGTGCCAGCAGCTTGACTAGCGGGGGGGCCCGAGAGACCCAGTACTTC. Variable domain in full (rest from reference TRBV5-4 and TRBJ2-5): ETGVTQSPTHLIKTRGQQVTLRCSSQSGHNTVSWYQQALGQGPQFIFQYYREEENGRGNFPPRFSGLQFPNYSSELNVNALELDDSALYLCASSLTSGGARETQYFGPGTRLLVL.

A word on this clone: An end of the junction differs from the germline gene, which may be a read error. V usage is TRBV9 and J usage is TRBJ1-1; D not resolved. Germline V gives CDR1 SGDLS, CDR2 YYNGEE. The CDR3 contains 11 residues. The CDR3 is CASGSYAEAFF. The DNA of the CDR3 is TGCGCCAGCGGTAGCTATGCTGAAGCTTTCTTT. The complete variable domain, with remaining parts taken from reference TRBV9 and TRBJ1-1, reads DSGVTQTPKHLITATGQRVTLRCSPRSGDLSVYWYQQSLDQGLQFLIQYYNGEERAKGNILERFSAQQFPDLHSELNLSSLELGDSALYFCASGSYAEAFFGQGTRLTVV.

This chain links TRBV28 with TRBJ2-2; 8 bases match TRBD1. Trimming took 6 bases from V and 4 from J; bases not matched to a gene: 7. The CDR3 covers 15 residues. CDR1 MDHEN and CDR2 SYDVKM come from the germline V gene. CDR3 sequence reads: CASSTRTGLTGELFF. The CDR3, as DNA: TGTGCCAGCAGCACCCGGACAGGGCTCACCGGGGAGCTGTTTTTT. Based on the CDR3 plus reference TRBV28 and TRBJ2-2, the full variable domain is DVKVTQSSRYLVKRTGEKVFLECVQDMDHENMFWYRQDPGLGLRLIYFSYDVKMKEKGDIPEGYSVSREKKERFSLILESASTNQTSMYLCASSTRTGLTGELFFGEGSRLTVL.

The chain uses TRBV9 and TRBJ1-1; D gene unclear. From germline, CDR1 is SGDLS and CDR2 YYNGEE. The germline V and J ends were trimmed by 0 bases and 7 bases, with 10 bases remaining between them. The CDR3 is 13 residues long. The CDR3 loop reads CASSVEDQLEAFF. The CDR3 region has the DNA TGTGCCAGCAGCGTAGAGGATCAGCTTGAAGCTTTCTTT.

The chain combines TRBV21-1 with TRBJ1-2; the table's D gene call, TRBD1, was not cross checked with the DNA. TRBV21-1 is annotated as a pseudogene. This CDR3 has 14 amino acids. Here the CDR3 reads CASPKSGRVDGYTF. The CDR3 nucleotides read TGTGCCAGCCCCAAAAGTGGCAGGGTGGATGGCTACACCTTC.

V is TRBV5-1 and J is TRBJ2-7; D perhaps matches TRBD2 (5 bases). The CDR3 has 14 residues. Germline CDR1 is SGHRS and CDR2 is YFSETQ. Trimming took off 7 bases at V and 0 bases at J, with 14 bases between the two ends. This chain's CDR3 is CASSPGLGSYEQYF. The DNA for the CDR3 is TGCGCCAGCTCCCCAGGACTGGGCTCCTACGAGCAGTACTTC.

The CDR3 sequence is CASSLVSGELFF. For the CDR3, the DNA is TGCGCCAGCAGCTTGGTATCCGGGGAGCTGTTTTTT. The chain joins TRBV5-1 to TRBJ2-2; D is undetermined. Germline V gene lookup returns CDR1 SGHRS and CDR2 YFSETQ. Trimming took 0 bases from V and 6 from J, leaving 3 bases between them. The CDR3 has 12 residues.

The V gene is TRBV27, the J gene TRBJ1-2; unclear D gene. Trimming took off 6 bases at V and 6 bases at J, with 14 bases between the two ends. The germline V gene encodes CDR1 MNHEY and CDR2 SMNVEV (reference sequence). The CDR3 loop spans 13 amino acids. The chain's CDR3 is CASRQIGGDGYTF. CDR3 sequence (DNA): TGTGCCAGCAGGCAAATAGGTGGGGATGGCTACACCTTC.

The V and J genes are TRBV7-3 and TRBJ2-1, with 8 bases that match TRBD2. V lost 5 bases, J lost 8 bases, and 11 bases stayed unmatched. In germline, CDR1 is SGHTA, CDR2 FQGTGA. The CDR3 is made up of 15 amino acids. CDR3 sequence: CASSPQSGGPYEQFF. The CDR3 DNA sequence: TGTGCCAGCAGCCCCCAGTCGGGGGGGCCTTATGAGCAGTTCTTC.

The genes are TRBV18 and TRBJ2-3, with 9 bases identical to TRBD1. After removal of 5 bases from V and 5 bases from J, the junction contained 5 bases not matched to a gene. There are 14 residues in the CDR3. Germline assignment: CDR1 KGHSH and CDR2 LQKENI. The CDR3 protein is CASSVGQGGDTQYF. Written as DNA, the CDR3 is TGTGCCAGCTCAGTGGGACAGGGTGGAGATACGCAGTATTTT.

The rearrangement joins TRBV6-1 to TRBJ2-5, with TRBD2 identical over 16 bases. With 4 bases clipped from V and 5 bases from J, the junction kept 10 bases outside the gene matches. The length of the CDR3 is 18 residues. CDR1 and CDR2 (germline): MNHNS, SASEGT. The CDR3 spells CASSVGTSGGGFFETQYF. The DNA of the CDR3 is TGTGCCAGCAGTGTAGGGACTAGCGGGGGGGGATTTTTTGAGACCCAGTACTTC.

The DNA for the CDR3 is TGTGCCAGCAGCTTAGCGCTCTGGCGGCCCCAGCATTTT. This sequence encodes CASSLALWRPQHF. The J gene is TRBJ1-5, the V gene TRBV7-2; D gene unclear. There are 13 residues in the CDR3. V gave up 0 bases and J gave up 9 bases, with 9 bases separating them. In germline, CDR1 is SGHTA, CDR2 FQGNSA. Filled out from reference TRBV7-2 and TRBJ1-5, the complete variable domain reads GAGVSQSPSNKVTEKGKDVELRCDPISGHTALYWYRQSLGQGLEFLIYFQGNSAPDKSGLPSDRFSAERTGGSVSTLTIQRTQQEDSAVYLCASSLALWRPQHFGDGTRLSIL.

The chain employs TRBV4-2 and TRBJ1-4; perhaps TRBD1 as D (6 bases). The germline V gene encodes CDR1 LGHNA and CDR2 YNFKEQ. This CDR3 has 15 residues. Trimming shortened V by 0 bases and J by 2 bases, and 7 bases separated the two germline ends. CDR3 sequence (DNA): TGTGCCAGCAGCCAAGAAGGGGGTACTAATGAAAAACTGTTTTTT. Its translation is CASSQEGGTNEKLFF.

The rearrangement uses TRBV27 and TRBJ1-5; tentatively, D is TRBD1 (5 bases). Per germline, CDR1 MNHEY and CDR2 SMNVEV (reference sequence). V lost 4 bases to trimming and J lost 3 bases, with 19 bases between them. The CDR3 spans 17 residues. Written as DNA, the CDR3 is TGTGCCAGCAGTTCCCGGCTGGGGACTTACAACAATCAGCCCCAGCATTTT. Encoded protein: CASSSRLGTYNNQPQHF.

This chain links TRBV4-2 with TRBJ2-6; tentatively, D is TRBD1 or TRBD2 (5 bases each). Trimming left V 0 bases short and J 2 bases short, with 8 bases between. The length of the CDR3 is 16 residues. Germline loops: CDR1 LGHNA, CDR2 YNFKEQ. The CDR3 DNA reads TGTGCCAGCAGCCAAGATAGAGGGGCTGGGGCCAACGTCCTGACTTTC. As protein: CASSQDRGAGANVLTF.